This T cell receptor (beta chain) was identified in a study of cytomegalovirus exposure and HLA in healthy donors. About this clone: The antigen remains undetermined.

Study-wide results and limits: In a later analysis, around 18,000 TCR beta sequences were associated with HLA alleles at 0.05 false discovery rate. A few of the chains that were CMV-associated were confirmed in vitro to be specific for CMV antigens.

The PCR had 60 Vbeta and 13 Jbeta primers. The method was immunoSEQ multiplex PCR; TCRdb's version includes in-frame clones alone and lacks a portion of them. The repertoire has 150,000 to 200,000 clones, approximately 79% of them found once; the top ten carry about 0.91%. V was pared by 1 base and J by 5 bases, with 6 bases between. The germline gives CDR1 GTSNPN, CDR2 SVGIG (reference sequence). This CDR3 comprises 13 residues. The TCR originated in a woman aged 50 to 65 in good health and CMV-seropositive. V and J are TRBV30 and TRBJ1-6; D remains unclear. Material: PBMCs. CDR3 sequence (DNA): TGTGCCTGGAGTGAAACGGATAATTCACCCCTCCACTTT. It codes for CAWSETDNSPLHF.